Below, one T cell receptor beta chain is given with its context. Germline V lookup: CDR1 MGHRA, CDR2 YSYEKL. V lost 1 base, J lost 8 bases, and 16 bases stayed unmatched. This CDR3 comprises 18 residues. TCRdb recomputed calls from the 5' RACE reads with MiXCR, one row per CDR3 protein. Found here are around 680,000 distinct CDR3 sequences, under 9% of them singletons; the top ten hold approximately 0.94%. These data originate in a study of identical twins. These data are also associated with another study on yellow fever vaccine responses in identical twins.

This sequence originates from a woman aged 18-35 years in good health. Sequenced material: PBMCs. The V call is TRBV4-1, the J call TRBJ2-3; 9 bases are shared with TRBD2. The CDR3 DNA reads as TGCGCCAGCAGCCAAGTAGCGGGAGATTTAGACGCGTGGGGTACGCAGTATTTT. It encodes CASSQVAGDLDAWGTQYF.